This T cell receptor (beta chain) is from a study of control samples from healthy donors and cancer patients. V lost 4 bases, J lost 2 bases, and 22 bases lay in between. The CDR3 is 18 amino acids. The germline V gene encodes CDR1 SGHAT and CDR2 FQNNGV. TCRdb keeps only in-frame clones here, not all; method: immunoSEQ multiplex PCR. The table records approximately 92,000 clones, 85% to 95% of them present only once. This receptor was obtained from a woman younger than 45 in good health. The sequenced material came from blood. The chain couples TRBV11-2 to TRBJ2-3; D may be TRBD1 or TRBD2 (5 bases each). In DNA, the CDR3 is TGTGCCAGCAGCTCCCACCTCGGGGCTGGAGGTGACACAGATACGCAGTATTTT. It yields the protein CASSSHLGAGGDTDTQYF.